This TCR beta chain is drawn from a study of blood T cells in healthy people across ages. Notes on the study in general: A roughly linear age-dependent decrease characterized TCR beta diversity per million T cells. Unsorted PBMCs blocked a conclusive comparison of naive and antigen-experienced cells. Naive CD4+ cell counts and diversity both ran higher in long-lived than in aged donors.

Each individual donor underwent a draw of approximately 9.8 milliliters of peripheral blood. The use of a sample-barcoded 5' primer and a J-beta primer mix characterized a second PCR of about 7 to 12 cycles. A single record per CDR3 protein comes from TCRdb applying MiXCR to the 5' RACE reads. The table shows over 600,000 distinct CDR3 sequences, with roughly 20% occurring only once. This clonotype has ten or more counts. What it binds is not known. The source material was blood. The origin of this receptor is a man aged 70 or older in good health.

Here the CDR3 reads CASSPRQATYEQYF. For the CDR3, the DNA is TGTGCCAGCAGCCCTCGACAGGCCACCTACGAGCAGTACTTC. The chain links TRBV7-2 to TRBJ2-7; perhaps TRBD1 as D (6 bases). This CDR3 comprises 14 residues. The germline V gene has CDR1 SGHTA and CDR2 FQGNSA. Between the trimmed V and J ends, which lost 5 bases and 2 bases, there was a span of 13 bases.